A selection of T cell receptor beta chains follows, all from one sample in a study of early T cells in non-severe SARS-CoV-2 infection. TCRdb ran MiXCR on the 5' RACE reads and lists one entry per CDR3 protein. The sample lists tens of thousands of distinct CDR3 sequences; over 4% were seen once. This specimen consisted of whole blood, obtained at baseline. These receptor sequences come from an adult who was a healthcare worker with PCR-confirmed SARS-CoV-2 infection or an uninfected control (not recorded which). The CDR3 runs from the conserved cysteine through the conserved F or W. The size of a clone is reported for some rows only, either as once, few or many, or as a class for expanded clones.

many	TRBV9	TRBJ2-2	CASSVATGELFF
many	TRBV15	TRBJ1-6	CATSRDQENSPLHF
few	TRBV2	TRBJ1-5	CASSEEGYSNQPQHF
-	TRBV19	TRBJ2-2	CASSIGASGITGELFF
many	TRBV5-1	TRBJ1-1	CASSPLRTGTNTEAFF
few	TRBV5-1	TRBJ2-7	CASSFIAGGSYEQYF
-	TRBV7-9	TRBJ2-2	CASSIGQPRSGELFF
few	TRBV7-2	TRBJ2-5	CASSLSPSGRSSGTQYF
many	TRBV18	TRBJ1-1	CASSSEGGTEAFF
-	TRBV5-4	TRBJ2-7	CASMTVPNSYEQYF
many	TRBV29-1	TRBJ1-2	CSVEAPREGRGNGYTF
many	TRBV7-6	TRBJ2-7	CASSYLDSQLQYF
many	TRBV28	TRBJ2-7	CASSPTLAASYEQYF
once	TRBV27	TRBJ1-1	CASSLSANWDTEAFF
many	TRBV6-6	TRBJ2-5	CASRYPLSGVQETQYF
few	TRBV18	TRBJ1-1	CASSPGTVNSEAFF
-	TRBV5-1	TRBJ2-2	CASSLPQGSSGELFF
-	TRBV6-5	TRBJ2-7	CASSYLTSLRDSQQYF
many	TRBV9	TRBJ2-5	CASSVDGGRETQYF
few	TRBV5-1	TRBJ2-2	CASSLARGTGELFF
few	TRBV5-1	TRBJ1-3	CASSPSGRTGGNTIYF
many	TRBV24-1	TRBJ2-5	CATSDPRGSGRARETQYF
many	TRBV10-2	TRBJ2-5	CASRLAGIEETQYF
few	TRBV28	TRBJ1-4	CASGAGAATNEKLFF
many	TRBV6-1	TRBJ2-7	CASSEYRELIEQYF
few	TRBV7-9	TRBJ2-7	CASSSAERPSYEQYF
many	TRBV27	TRBJ1-5	CASSSVDRGNNQPQHF
-	TRBV19	TRBJ1-5	CASSNLWGDQPQHF
many	TRBV20-1	TRBJ2-7	CSARRLAGETYEQYF
medium-sized	TRBV7-2	TRBJ2-7	CASSESYGSSYEQYF
few	TRBV5-1	TRBJ1-1	CASSTDRDLTEAFF
few	TRBV20-1	TRBJ2-1	CSARDAGQGAGDEQFF
few	TRBV10-3	TRBJ2-1	CAISDGGTGQGLNEQFF
few	TRBV28	TRBJ2-3	CASRFPGLVKGTQYF
many	TRBV5-1	TRBJ1-1	CASSMGQGTEAFF
-	TRBV27	TRBJ2-3	CASSPRMSVHTQYF
many	TRBV20-1	TRBJ2-3	CSAGSGRAGNTDTQYF
-	TRBV3-1	TRBJ1-6	CASSTRQGNSPLHF
-	TRBV4-1	TRBJ2-7	CASSPGTSGRAGYEQYF
many	TRBV20-1	TRBJ2-2	CSAIRAGRNTGELFF
-	TRBV12-3/TRBV12-4	TRBJ1-3	CASSLAAGNGNTIYF
few	TRBV7-3	TRBJ2-1	CASSLASVGNEQFF
-	TRBV7-9	TRBJ2-2	CASSSWTPYNGELFF
many	TRBV2	TRBJ2-7	CANSQDYSYEQYF